Presented here are 13 T cell receptor beta chains from one specimen sequenced in a study of CD8 T cells in ankylosing spondylitis (dated by TCRdb to about 2017). No antigens are known for them. Preparation of the library involved 5' RACE. Sequenced using an Illumina HiSeq 2500. The public reads were quality trimmed at Q25 with fastp and then assembled into clones with MiXCR by TCRdb, keeping productive beta chains. Rows are combined by CDR3 protein, so each entry shows the most common genes and DNA. For this sample the table gives 800,000 to 900,000 distinct CDR3 sequences, of which about 12% were detected only once. The leading ten clones occupy around 0.51% of the sample. The study at large found these results: Blood from ankylosing spondylitis patients appeared to be characterized by a TCR beta motif made up of about 8 highly homologous amino acid variants.

The sample comprised blood, either unsorted or a sorted T cell fraction (not recorded which). These receptors all come from a male donor with ankylosing spondylitis.

This clonotype was recorded a few times. V gene TRBV12-3 or TRBV12-4 combines with J gene TRBJ1-1; the D gene is possibly TRBD1 (5 bases). CDR3 size: 12 residues. V lost 1 base to trimming and J lost 7 bases, with 7 bases between them. CDR3 loop: CASSLDGHEAFF. DNA of the CDR3: TGTGCCAGCAGTTTAGACGGACATGAAGCTTTCTTT.

This clonotype has only a few counts. The V gene is TRBV7-6, the J gene TRBJ2-7; D gene ambiguous. The germline CDR1 and CDR2 sequences are SGHVS and FNYEAQ. Between the trimmed V and J ends, which lost 2 bases and 1 base, there was a span of 12 bases. There are 15 residues in the CDR3. The CDR3 region has the DNA TGTGCCAGCAGCTTATCACCCGGAGAATCCTACGAGCAGTACTTC. It specifies CASSLSPGESYEQYF.

V gene TRBV20-1 combines with J gene TRBJ1-6; maybe TRBD1 (5 bases). This CDR3 has 14 amino acids. V was cut by 1 base and J by 7 bases, with 11 bases left in between. Germline V lookup: CDR1 DFQATT, CDR2 SNEGSKA (reference sequence). The CDR3 bases are TGCAGTGCTAGAGTCCAGGGTCCCAATTCACCCCTCCACTTT. Protein product: CSARVQGPNSPLHF.

This clonotype was seen at least ten times. The chain recombines TRBV28 with TRBJ2-7; D might be TRBD1 or TRBD2, each matching 5 bases. This CDR3 has 14 residues. Trimming took off 5 bases at V and 7 bases at J, with 18 bases between the two ends. Germline V CDR1 and CDR2: MDHEN, SYDVKM. The CDR3: CASSGDQIRVEQYF. DNA of the CDR3: TGTGCCAGCAGTGGGGACCAAATTCGGGTAGAGCAGTACTTC.

This rearrangement joins TRBV7-2 to TRBJ2-1; 7 nucleotides match TRBD2. The CDR3 has 16 residues. The germline V gene encodes CDR1 SGHTA and CDR2 FQGNSA. V lost 6 bases, J lost 4 bases, and 12 bases stayed unmatched. CDR3 sequence reads: CASRPLSGTGYNEQFF. The CDR3 DNA sequence: TGTGCCAGCAGGCCTTTAAGCGGGACGGGTTACAATGAGCAGTTCTTC.

This clonotype was seen a few times. This sequence joins TRBV20-1 and TRBJ2-7; D possibly matches TRBD1 or TRBD2 (5 bases each). The CDR3 spans 15 residues. V gave up 2 bases and J gave up 3 bases, with 17 bases separating them. Germline V gene lookup returns CDR1 DFQATT and CDR2 SNEGSKA (reference sequence). In DNA, the CDR3 is TGCAGTGCTAGACGGGGCGGAGCGGAGTTCTACGAGCAGTACTTC. This gives the protein CSARRGGAEFYEQYF.

A few counts support this clonotype. This sequence joins TRBV12-3 or TRBV12-4 and TRBJ1-2; 7 bases map to TRBD1. The CDR3 consists of 13 residues. The J segment lost 8 bases and the V segment lost 5 bases, leaving 8 bases of the junction unmatched. The DNA of the CDR3 is TGTGCCAGCAGTAGTCTCAGGGGGGCGGGCTACACCTTC. It encodes CASSSLRGAGYTF.

The chain has TRBV4-1 and TRBJ2-5; D possibly uses TRBD1 or TRBD2 (5 bases each). V lost 0 bases and J lost 5, with 16 bases in between. The germline V gene has CDR1 MGHRA and CDR2 YSYEKL. The CDR3 spans 16 residues. CDR3 sequence (DNA): TGCGCCAGCAGCCAAGATCGGGGCGTAGTCGCTGAGACCCAGTACTTC. Encoded protein: CASSQDRGVVAETQYF.

This clonotype was detected only a few times. This chain uses TRBV18 with TRBJ2-5; tentative D call: TRBD1 (5 bases). In germline, CDR1 is KGHSH, CDR2 LQKENI. The CDR3 contains 14 residues. V was trimmed by 1 base and J by 4 bases, leaving 10 bases between them. The CDR3 nucleotides read TGTGCCAGCTCACCACAGGGGCAACGAGAGACCCAGTACTTC. The encoded protein is CASSPQGQRETQYF.

The chain carries TRBV4-2 and TRBJ2-1; 12 bases fit TRBD2. This CDR3 has 17 amino acids. The V gene's germline CDR1 is LGHNA and CDR2 YNFKEQ. Trimming took 0 bases from V and 10 from J; bases not matched to a gene: 10. CDR3 region: CASSQDVLAGGPREQFF. Written as DNA, the CDR3 is TGTGCCAGCAGCCAAGATGTTCTAGCGGGAGGGCCAAGAGAGCAGTTCTTC.

CDR3 sequence (DNA): TGTGCCAGCAGACAAGGGGGGCCCGTAGATACGCAGTATTTT. Protein sequence: CASRQGGPVDTQYF. The chain recombines TRBV28 with TRBJ2-3, with D perhaps being TRBD1 or TRBD2 (6 bases each). This CDR3 is 14 amino acids long. CDR1 and CDR2 (germline): MDHEN, SYDVKM. Trimming took off 6 bases at V and 5 bases at J, with 15 bases between the two ends. Complete variable domain (other parts from reference TRBV28 and TRBJ2-3): DVKVTQSSRYLVKRTGEKVFLECVQDMDHENMFWYRQDPGLGLRLIYFSYDVKMKEKGDIPEGYSVSREKKERFSLILESASTNQTSMYLCASRQGGPVDTQYFGPGTRLTVL.

This sequence joins TRBV20-1 and TRBJ2-2; 7 bases align to TRBD1. The CDR3 sequence is 16 residues long. Germline CDR1 reads DFQATT; CDR2 reads SNEGSKA (reference sequence). V was clipped by 0 bases and J by 0 bases; unmatched bases: 4. CDR3 protein: CSARDAGTANTGELFF. The CDR3 DNA follows: TGCAGTGCTAGAGATGCCGGGACAGCGAACACCGGGGAGCTGTTTTTT.

The V gene is TRBV5-1, the J gene TRBJ2-4, with D perhaps matching TRBD2 (6 bases). Germline CDR1 reads SGHRS; CDR2 reads YFSETQ. The CDR3 spans 14 residues. Trimming shortened V by 4 bases and J by 1 base, and 9 bases separated the two germline ends. CDR3: CASSEGGAKNIQYF. CDR3 sequence (DNA): TGCGCCAGCAGCGAGGGAGGCGCCAAAAACATTCAGTACTTC.